This is a list of T cell receptor beta chains from one sample in a study of glioma-infiltrating T cells. MiXCR, applied by TCRdb to the multiplex PCR reads, yields one record per CDR3 protein. The sample includes 300,000 to 450,000 distinct CDR3 sequences, roughly two fifths seen only once; the top ten take around 12%. Sequenced input: glioma tissue, nonneoplastic brain tissue, or PBMCs (not recorded which). Source of these receptors: a human donor with low-grade glioma or glioblastoma, undergoing nonglioma brain surgery, or in good health (not recorded which). Both conserved end residues are part of each CDR3. A D gene is named only where the DNA matches it firmly. Clone size appears in some rows only: once, few, many, or a class for an expanded clone.

D gene: -; clone size: -; V gene: TRBV3-1; J gene: TRBJ1-3; CDR3 protein: CASSQVRIYSGNTIYF; CDR3 DNA: TGTGCCAGCAGCCAAGTCCGGATTTACTCTGGAAACACCATATATTTT
D gene: -; clone size: few; V gene: TRBV5-4; J gene: TRBJ1-1; CDR3 protein: CASSSGKRTNTEAFF; CDR3 DNA: TGTGCCAGCAGCTCCGGGAAGCGGACGAACACTGAAGCTTTCTTT
D gene: TRBD1; clone size: many; V gene: TRBV6-2/TRBV6-3; J gene: TRBJ2-5; CDR3 protein: CASSYSSQGTALRF; CDR3 DNA: TGTGCCAGCAGTTACTCGAGTCAGGGGACAGCGCTTAGGTTC
D gene: -; clone size: -; V gene: TRBV20-1; J gene: TRBJ2-7; CDR3 protein: CNARTTTGEQYF; CDR3 DNA: TGCAATGCCCGGACTACCACAGGGGAGCAGTACTTC
D gene: TRBD1; clone size: -; V gene: TRBV11-3; J gene: TRBJ2-6; CDR3 protein: CASSLGTGRPGANVLTF; CDR3 DNA: TGTGCCAGCAGCCTCGGGACAGGCCGGCCTGGGGCCAACGTCCTGACTTTC
D gene: -; clone size: -; V gene: TRBV6-1; J gene: TRBJ2-7; CDR3 protein: CASSPFGLLIYERYF; CDR3 DNA: TGTGCCAGCAGTCCCTTTGGCCTATTAATCTACGAGCGGTACTTC
D gene: -; clone size: -; V gene: TRBV6-1; J gene: TRBJ2-5; CDR3 protein: CASSFLSPSRETQYF; CDR3 DNA: TGTGCCAGCAGTTTCCTGAGCCCTAGTCGCGAGACCCAGTACTTC
D gene: -; clone size: -; V gene: TRBV18; J gene: TRBJ1-5; CDR3 protein: CASSAGPSYSNQPQHF; CDR3 DNA: TGTGCCAGCTCGGCGGGACCTAGTTATAGCAATCAGCCCCAGCATTTT
D gene: -; clone size: few; V gene: TRBV4-1; J gene: TRBJ1-1; CDR3 protein: CASSRDWDQGSNTEAFF; CDR3 DNA: TGCGCCAGCAGCCGGGATTGGGATCAGGGCTCGAACACTGAAGCTTTCTTT
D gene: TRBD1; clone size: -; V gene: TRBV7-8; J gene: TRBJ2-5; CDR3 protein: CASSSPTDRGFQETQYF; CDR3 DNA: TGTGCCAGCAGCTCCCCGACCGACAGGGGCTTTCAAGAGACCCAGTACTTC
D gene: -; clone size: many; V gene: TRBV28; J gene: TRBJ2-7; CDR3 protein: CASSGAPSYEQYF; CDR3 DNA: TGTGCCAGCAGCGGGGCACCCTCCTACGAGCAGTACTTC
D gene: TRBD1; clone size: -; V gene: TRBV18; J gene: TRBJ1-1; CDR3 protein: CASSQGGYTEAFF; CDR3 DNA: TGTGCCAGCTCCCAGGGGGGGTACACTGAAGCTTTCTTT
D gene: -; clone size: -; V gene: TRBV7-8; J gene: TRBJ2-2; CDR3 protein: CASSLVANTVELFF; CDR3 DNA: TGTGCCAGCAGCTTAGTGGCGAACACCGTGGAGCTGTTTTTT
D gene: -; clone size: many; V gene: TRBV6-2/TRBV6-3; J gene: TRBJ1-1; CDR3 protein: CASRYPDSEAFF; CDR3 DNA: TGTGCCAGCAGGTACCCCGACAGTGAAGCTTTCTTT
D gene: -; clone size: once; V gene: TRBV7-3; J gene: TRBJ2-2; CDR3 protein: CASSRSGTGELFF; CDR3 DNA: TGTGCCAGCAGCCGATCGGGTACCGGGGAGCTGTTTTTT